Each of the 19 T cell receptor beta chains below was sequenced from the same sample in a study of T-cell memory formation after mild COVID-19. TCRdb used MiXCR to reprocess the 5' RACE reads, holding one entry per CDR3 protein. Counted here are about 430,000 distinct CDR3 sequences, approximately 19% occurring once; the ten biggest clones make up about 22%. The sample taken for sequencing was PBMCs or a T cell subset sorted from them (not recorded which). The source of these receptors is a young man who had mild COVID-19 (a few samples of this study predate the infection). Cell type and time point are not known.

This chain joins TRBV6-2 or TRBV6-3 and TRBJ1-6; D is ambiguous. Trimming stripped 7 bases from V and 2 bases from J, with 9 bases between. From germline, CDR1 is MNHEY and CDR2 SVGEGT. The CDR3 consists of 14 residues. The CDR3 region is CASTRETYNSPLHF. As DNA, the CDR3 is TGTGCCAGCACGCGAGAGACCTATAATTCACCCCTCCACTTT.

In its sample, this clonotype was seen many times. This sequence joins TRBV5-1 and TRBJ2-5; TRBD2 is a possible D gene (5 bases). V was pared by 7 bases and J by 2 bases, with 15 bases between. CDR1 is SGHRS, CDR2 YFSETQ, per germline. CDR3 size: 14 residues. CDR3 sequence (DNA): TGCGCCAGCTCCCCCTCGGGGAATCAAGAGACCCAGTACTTC. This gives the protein CASSPSGNQETQYF. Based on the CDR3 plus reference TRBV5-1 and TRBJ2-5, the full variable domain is KAGVTQTPRYLIKTRGQQVTLSCSPISGHRSVSWYQQTPGQGLQFLFEYFSETQRNKGNFPGRFSGRQFSNSRSEMNVSTLELGDSALYLCASSPSGNQETQYFGPGTRLLVL.

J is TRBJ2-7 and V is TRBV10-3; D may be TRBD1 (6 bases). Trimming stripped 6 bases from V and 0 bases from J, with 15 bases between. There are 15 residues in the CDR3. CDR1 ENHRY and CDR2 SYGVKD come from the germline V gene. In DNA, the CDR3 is TGTGCCATCAGCCCTGCGCAGGGGAGCTCCTACGAGCAGTACGTC. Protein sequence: CAISPAQGSSYEQYV.

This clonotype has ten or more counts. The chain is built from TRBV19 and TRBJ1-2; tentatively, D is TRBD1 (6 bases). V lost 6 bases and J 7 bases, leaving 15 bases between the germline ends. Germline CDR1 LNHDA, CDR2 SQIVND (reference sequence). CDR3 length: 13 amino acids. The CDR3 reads CASSRDKPSGYTF. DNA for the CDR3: TGTGCCAGTAGCCGGGACAAACCATCTGGCTACACCTTC.

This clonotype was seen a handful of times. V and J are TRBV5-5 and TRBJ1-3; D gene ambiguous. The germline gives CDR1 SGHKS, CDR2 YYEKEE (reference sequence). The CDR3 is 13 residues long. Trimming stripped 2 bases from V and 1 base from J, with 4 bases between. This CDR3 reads CASSLRSGNTIYF. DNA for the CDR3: TGTGCCAGCAGCTTACGATCTGGAAACACCATATATTTT.

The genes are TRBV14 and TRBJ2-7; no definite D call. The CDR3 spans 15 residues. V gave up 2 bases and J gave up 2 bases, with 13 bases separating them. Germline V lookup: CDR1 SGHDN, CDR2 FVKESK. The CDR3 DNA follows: TGTGCCAGCAGCCAATTGGTAGGGAACCCCTACGAGCAGTACTTC. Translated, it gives CASSQLVGNPYEQYF.

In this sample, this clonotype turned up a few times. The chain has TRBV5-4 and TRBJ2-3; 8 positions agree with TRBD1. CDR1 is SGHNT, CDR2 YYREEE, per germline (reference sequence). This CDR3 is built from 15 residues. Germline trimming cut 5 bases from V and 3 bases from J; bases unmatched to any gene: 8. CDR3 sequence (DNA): TGTGCCAGCAGACCAGGGGGCACGGAAACAGATACGCAGTATTTT. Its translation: CASRPGGTETDTQYF.

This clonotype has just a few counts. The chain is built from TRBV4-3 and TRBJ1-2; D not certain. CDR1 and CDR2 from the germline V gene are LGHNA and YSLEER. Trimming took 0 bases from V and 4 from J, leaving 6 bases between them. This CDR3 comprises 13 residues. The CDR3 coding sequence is TGCGCCAGCAGCCAAGAGGGCCTCTATGGCTACACCTTC. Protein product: CASSQEGLYGYTF.

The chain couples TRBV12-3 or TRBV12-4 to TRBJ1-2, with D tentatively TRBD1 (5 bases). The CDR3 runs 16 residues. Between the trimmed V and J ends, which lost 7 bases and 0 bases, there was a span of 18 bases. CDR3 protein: CASTPAVGLANYGYTF. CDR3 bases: TGTGCCAGCACCCCGGCAGTGGGGCTAGCTAACTATGGCTACACCTTC.

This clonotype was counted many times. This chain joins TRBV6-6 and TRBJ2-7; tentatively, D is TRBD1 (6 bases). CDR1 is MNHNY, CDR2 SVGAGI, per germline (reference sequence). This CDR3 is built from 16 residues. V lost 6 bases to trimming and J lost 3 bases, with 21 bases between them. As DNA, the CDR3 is TGTGCCAGCAGCCTTCATCCCGGAACAGGGAACTACGAGCAGTACGTC. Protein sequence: CASSLHPGTGNYEQYV.

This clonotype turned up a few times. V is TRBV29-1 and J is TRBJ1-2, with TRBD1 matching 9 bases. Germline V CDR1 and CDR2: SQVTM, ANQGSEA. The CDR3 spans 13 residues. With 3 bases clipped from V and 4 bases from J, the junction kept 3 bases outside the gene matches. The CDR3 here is CSVDGQGFYGYTF. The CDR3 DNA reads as TGCAGCGTTGACGGACAGGGGTTCTATGGCTACACCTTC.

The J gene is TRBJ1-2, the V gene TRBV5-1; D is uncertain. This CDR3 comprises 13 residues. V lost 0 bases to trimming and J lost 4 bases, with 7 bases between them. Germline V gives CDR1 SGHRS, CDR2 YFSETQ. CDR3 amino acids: CASSLAEAYGYTF. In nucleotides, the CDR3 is TGCGCCAGCAGCTTGGCCGAAGCCTATGGCTACACCTTC.

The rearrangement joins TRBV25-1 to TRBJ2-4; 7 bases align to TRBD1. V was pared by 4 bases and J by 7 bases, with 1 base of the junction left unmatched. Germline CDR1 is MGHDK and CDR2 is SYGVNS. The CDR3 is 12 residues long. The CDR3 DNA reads TGTGCCAGCAGTGGACAGGGCAACATTCAGTACTTC. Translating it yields CASSGQGNIQYF.

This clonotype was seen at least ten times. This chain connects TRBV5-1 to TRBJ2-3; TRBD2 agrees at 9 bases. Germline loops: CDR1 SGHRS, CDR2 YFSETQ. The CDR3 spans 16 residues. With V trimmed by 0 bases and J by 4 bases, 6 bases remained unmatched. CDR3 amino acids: CASSLALAGMADTQYF. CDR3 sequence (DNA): TGCGCCAGCAGCTTGGCTCTAGCGGGGATGGCAGATACGCAGTATTTT.

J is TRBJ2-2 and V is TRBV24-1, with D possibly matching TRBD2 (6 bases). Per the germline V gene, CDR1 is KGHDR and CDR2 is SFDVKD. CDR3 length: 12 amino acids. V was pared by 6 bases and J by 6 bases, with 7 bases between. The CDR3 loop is CATSTGAGELFF. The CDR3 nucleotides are TGTGCCACCAGTACGGGGGCCGGGGAGCTGTTTTTT.

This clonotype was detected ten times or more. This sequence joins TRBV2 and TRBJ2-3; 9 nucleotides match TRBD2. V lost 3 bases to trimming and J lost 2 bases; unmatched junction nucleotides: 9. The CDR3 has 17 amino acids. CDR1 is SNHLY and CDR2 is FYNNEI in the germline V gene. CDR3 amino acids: CASSETLTGLATDTQYF. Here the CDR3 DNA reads TGTGCCAGCAGTGAGACCTTGACGGGACTAGCCACAGATACGCAGTATTTT.

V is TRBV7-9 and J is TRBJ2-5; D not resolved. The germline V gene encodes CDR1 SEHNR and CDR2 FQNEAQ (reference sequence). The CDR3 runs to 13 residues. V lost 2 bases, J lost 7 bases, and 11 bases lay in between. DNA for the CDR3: TGTGCCAGCAGCTTACGCGAAAGAGGGACCCAGTACTTC. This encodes CASSLRERGTQYF.

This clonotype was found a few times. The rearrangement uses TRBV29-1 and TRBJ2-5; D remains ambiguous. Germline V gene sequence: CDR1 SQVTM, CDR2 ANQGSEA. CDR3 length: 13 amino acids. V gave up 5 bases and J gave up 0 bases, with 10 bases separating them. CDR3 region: CSVRRGYQETQYF. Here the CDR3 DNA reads TGCAGCGTTAGGCGCGGATACCAAGAGACCCAGTACTTC.

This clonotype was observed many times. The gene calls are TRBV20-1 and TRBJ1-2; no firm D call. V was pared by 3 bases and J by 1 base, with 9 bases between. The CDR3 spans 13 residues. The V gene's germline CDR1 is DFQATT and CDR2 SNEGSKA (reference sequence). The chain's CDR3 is CSARKPLNYGYTF. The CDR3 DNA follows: TGCAGTGCTAGGAAACCCCTTAACTATGGCTACACCTTC.